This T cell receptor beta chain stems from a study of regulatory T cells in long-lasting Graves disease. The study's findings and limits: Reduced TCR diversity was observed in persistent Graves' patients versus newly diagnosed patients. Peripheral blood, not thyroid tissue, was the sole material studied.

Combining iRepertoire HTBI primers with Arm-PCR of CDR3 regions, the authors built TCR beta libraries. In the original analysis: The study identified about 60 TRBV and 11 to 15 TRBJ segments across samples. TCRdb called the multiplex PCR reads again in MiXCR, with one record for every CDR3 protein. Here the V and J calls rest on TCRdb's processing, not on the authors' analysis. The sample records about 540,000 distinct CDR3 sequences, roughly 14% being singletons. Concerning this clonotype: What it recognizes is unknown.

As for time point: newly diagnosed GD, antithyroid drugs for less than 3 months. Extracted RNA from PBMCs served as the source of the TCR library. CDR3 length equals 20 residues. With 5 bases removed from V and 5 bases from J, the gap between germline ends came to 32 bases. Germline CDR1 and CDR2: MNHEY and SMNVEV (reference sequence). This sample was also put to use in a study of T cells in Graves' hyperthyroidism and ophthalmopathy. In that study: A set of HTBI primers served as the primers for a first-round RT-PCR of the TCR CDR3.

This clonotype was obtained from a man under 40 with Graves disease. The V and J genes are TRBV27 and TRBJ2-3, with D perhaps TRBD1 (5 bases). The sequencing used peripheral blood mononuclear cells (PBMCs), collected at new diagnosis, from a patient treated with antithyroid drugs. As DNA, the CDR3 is TGTGCCAGCAGTCCGTTGGGCCTTATGTTCACCAGGGCCTCTGGAGATACGCAGTATTTT. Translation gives CASSPLGLMFTRASGDTQYF.